The rows below give T cell receptor beta chains drawn from one sample of a study of T cells in Graves' hyperthyroidism and ophthalmopathy. TCRdb called the multiplex PCR reads again in MiXCR, with one record for every CDR3 protein. This sample yields roughly 500,000 distinct CDR3 sequences, of which less than 25% are seen a single time; approximately 10% belongs to the top ten. Sequenced sample: blood. The receptors here all came from a woman in her thirties with Graves' ophthalmopathy. Each CDR3 is given with its conserved first and last residue. The order of the fields is clone size, J gene, V gene, D gene, CDR3 protein, CDR3 DNA. The D gene is left open where the match is weak. The size entry is marked missing in some rows and otherwise reads once, few, many or a size class.

abundance: many; j_gene: TRBJ1-2; v_gene: TRBV7-8; d_gene: .; CDR3aa: CASSLAEGEDGYTF; CDR3nt: TGTGCCAGCAGCTTAGCGGAGGGCGAAGATGGCTACACCTTC
abundance: many; j_gene: TRBJ1-2; v_gene: TRBV7-2; d_gene: .; CDR3aa: CASSSWLWTGYTF; CDR3nt: TGTGCCAGCAGCTCCTGGCTATGGACTGGCTACACCTTC
abundance: .; j_gene: TRBJ1-1; v_gene: TRBV5-1; d_gene: .; CDR3aa: CASSLAHFMNTEAFF; CDR3nt: TGCGCCAGCAGCTTGGCACACTTCATGAACACTGAAGCTTTCTTT
abundance: .; j_gene: TRBJ2-2; v_gene: TRBV7-3; d_gene: .; CDR3aa: CASSLRVSTGELFF; CDR3nt: TGTGCCAGCAGCTTAAGAGTTTCCACCGGGGAGCTGTTTTTT
abundance: .; j_gene: TRBJ2-7; v_gene: TRBV2; d_gene: .; CDR3aa: CATRGSSYEQYF; CDR3nt: TGTGCCACCCGAGGAAGCTCCTACGAGCAGTACTTC
abundance: many; j_gene: TRBJ2-5; v_gene: TRBV18; d_gene: .; CDR3aa: CASSPLPRGETQYF; CDR3nt: TGTGCCAGCTCACCGTTACCCCGGGGGGAGACCCAGTACTTC
abundance: many; j_gene: TRBJ1-1; v_gene: TRBV19; d_gene: .; CDR3aa: CASSPELANTEAFF; CDR3nt: TGTGCCAGTAGTCCTGAGTTGGCGAACACTGAAGCTTTCTTT
abundance: many; j_gene: TRBJ1-1; v_gene: TRBV20-1; d_gene: TRBD1; CDR3aa: CSARGGLTEAFF; CDR3nt: TGCAGTGCCAGAGGGGGCCTCACTGAAGCTTTCTTT
abundance: many; j_gene: TRBJ2-5; v_gene: TRBV6-5; d_gene: TRBD2; CDR3aa: CASRWDYQGTQYF; CDR3nt: TGTGCCAGCAGGTGGGACTACCAGGGGACCCAGTACTTC
abundance: many; j_gene: TRBJ2-7; v_gene: TRBV20-1; d_gene: TRBD2; CDR3aa: CSAPTSGAAYEQYF; CDR3nt: TGCAGTGCGCCCACTAGCGGGGCTGCCTACGAGCAGTACTTC
abundance: many; j_gene: TRBJ2-2; v_gene: TRBV12-3/TRBV12-4; d_gene: .; CDR3aa: CASSLGLGNTGELFF; CDR3nt: TGTGCCAGCAGTCTAGGACTGGGGAACACCGGGGAGCTGTTTTTT
abundance: many; j_gene: TRBJ1-1; v_gene: TRBV11-2; d_gene: .; CDR3aa: CASSPLAGRVYQTEAFF; CDR3nt: TGTGCCAGCAGCCCCCTAGCGGGCAGGGTGTATCAGACTGAAGCTTTCTTT
abundance: .; j_gene: TRBJ1-1; v_gene: TRBV28; d_gene: .; CDR3aa: CATNWGGTSTEAFF; CDR3nt: TGTGCCACCAACTGGGGGGGGACTTCCACTGAAGCTTTCTTT
abundance: .; j_gene: TRBJ2-5; v_gene: TRBV6-1; d_gene: .; CDR3aa: CASSGIRSQETQYF; CDR3nt: TGTGCCAGCTCCGGGATTAGGTCCCAAGAGACCCAGTACTTC
abundance: .; j_gene: TRBJ1-2; v_gene: TRBV27; d_gene: .; CDR3aa: CASSLVAGLNYGYTF; CDR3nt: TGTGCCAGCAGTTTAGTGGCAGGGTTGAACTATGGCTACACCTTC
abundance: few; j_gene: TRBJ1-1; v_gene: TRBV10-3; d_gene: TRBD1; CDR3aa: CAISMTGGSKTEAFF; CDR3nt: TGTGCCATCAGTATGACAGGGGGCTCAAAAACTGAAGCTTTCTTT
abundance: .; j_gene: TRBJ1-1; v_gene: TRBV29-1; d_gene: .; CDR3aa: CSVLGQSNTEAFF; CDR3nt: TGCAGCGTGCTCGGACAGTCGAACACTGAAGCTTTCTTT
abundance: .; j_gene: TRBJ2-5; v_gene: TRBV9; d_gene: .; CDR3aa: CASSVGDQWAAKETQYF; CDR3nt: TGTGCCAGCAGCGTAGGTGATCAGTGGGCCGCCAAGGAGACCCAGTACTTC
abundance: many; j_gene: TRBJ2-7; v_gene: TRBV4-1; d_gene: .; CDR3aa: CASSQVFGPYEQYF; CDR3nt: TGCGCCAGCAGCCAAGTCTTTGGCCCCTACGAGCAGTACTTC
abundance: .; j_gene: TRBJ2-7; v_gene: TRBV6-1; d_gene: TRBD1; CDR3aa: CASSRTGDQSEQYF; CDR3nt: TGTGCCAGCAGTCGGACAGGCGATCAGTCCGAGCAGTACTTC
abundance: many; j_gene: TRBJ1-2; v_gene: TRBV20-1; d_gene: TRBD1; CDR3aa: CSADSGQAIYGYTF; CDR3nt: TGCAGTGCCGACTCGGGACAGGCAATCTATGGCTACACCTTC
abundance: many; j_gene: TRBJ1-1; v_gene: TRBV27; d_gene: .; CDR3aa: CASSLQGIGTEAFF; CDR3nt: TGTGCCAGCAGTTTACAGGGCATAGGGACTGAAGCTTTCTTT
abundance: many; j_gene: TRBJ1-3; v_gene: TRBV2; d_gene: .; CDR3aa: CASSGELVGNTIYF; CDR3nt: TGTGCCAGCAGTGGAGAACTAGTCGGAAACACCATATATTTT
abundance: .; j_gene: TRBJ1-5; v_gene: TRBV6-2/TRBV6-3; d_gene: .; CDR3aa: CASSYGGLRNQPQHF; CDR3nt: TGTGCCAGCAGTTATGGGGGGCTGCGGAATCAGCCCCAGCATTTT
abundance: many; j_gene: TRBJ1-2; v_gene: TRBV3-1; d_gene: TRBD1; CDR3aa: CASSPGQGKGYTF; CDR3nt: TGTGCCAGCAGCCCGGGACAGGGGAAAGGCTACACCTTC
abundance: many; j_gene: TRBJ1-2; v_gene: TRBV11-2; d_gene: .; CDR3aa: CASSLDLDNYGYTF; CDR3nt: TGTGCCAGCAGCTTAGATCTGGATAACTATGGCTACACCTTC
abundance: many; j_gene: TRBJ2-6; v_gene: TRBV30; d_gene: .; CDR3aa: CACYTSAGANVLTF; CDR3nt: TGTGCCTGTTATACAAGCGCTGGGGCCAACGTCCTGACTTTC
abundance: many; j_gene: TRBJ2-7; v_gene: TRBV25-1; d_gene: .; CDR3aa: CASSDSVKYF; CDR3nt: TGTGCCAGCAGTGATTCGGTGAAGTACTTC
abundance: few; j_gene: TRBJ1-1; v_gene: TRBV4-2; d_gene: .; CDR3aa: CASSPRVEGPDRTEAFF; CDR3nt: TGTGCCAGCAGCCCCAGGGTGGAGGGGCCGGATCGGACTGAAGCTTTCTTT
abundance: many; j_gene: TRBJ2-2; v_gene: TRBV7-9; d_gene: .; CDR3aa: CASAWGRVGELFF; CDR3nt: TGTGCCAGCGCGTGGGGACGGGTCGGGGAGCTGTTTTTT
abundance: .; j_gene: TRBJ2-4; v_gene: TRBV12-5; d_gene: .; CDR3aa: CASGPLVAKNIQYF; CDR3nt: TGTGCTAGTGGTCCGTTAGTAGCCAAAAACATTCAGTACTTC
abundance: .; j_gene: TRBJ2-2; v_gene: TRBV6-2/TRBV6-3; d_gene: TRBD2; CDR3aa: CASSYSSGTSGVYANTGELFF; CDR3nt: TGTGCCAGCAGTTACTCGAGCGGGACTAGCGGGGTATACGCGAACACCGGGGAGCTGTTTTTT
abundance: many; j_gene: TRBJ1-5; v_gene: TRBV7-9; d_gene: TRBD1; CDR3aa: CASSLGAGGNQPQHF; CDR3nt: TGTGCCAGCAGCTTAGGGGCAGGGGGGAATCAGCCCCAGCATTTT
abundance: many; j_gene: TRBJ2-7; v_gene: TRBV6-1; d_gene: .; CDR3aa: CASSDAYEQYF; CDR3nt: TGTGCCAGCAGTGACGCGTACGAGCAGTACTTC
abundance: many; j_gene: TRBJ2-2; v_gene: TRBV2; d_gene: TRBD1; CDR3aa: CASRETGGDTGELFF; CDR3nt: TGTGCCAGCAGGGAGACAGGGGGGGACACCGGGGAGCTGTTTTTT